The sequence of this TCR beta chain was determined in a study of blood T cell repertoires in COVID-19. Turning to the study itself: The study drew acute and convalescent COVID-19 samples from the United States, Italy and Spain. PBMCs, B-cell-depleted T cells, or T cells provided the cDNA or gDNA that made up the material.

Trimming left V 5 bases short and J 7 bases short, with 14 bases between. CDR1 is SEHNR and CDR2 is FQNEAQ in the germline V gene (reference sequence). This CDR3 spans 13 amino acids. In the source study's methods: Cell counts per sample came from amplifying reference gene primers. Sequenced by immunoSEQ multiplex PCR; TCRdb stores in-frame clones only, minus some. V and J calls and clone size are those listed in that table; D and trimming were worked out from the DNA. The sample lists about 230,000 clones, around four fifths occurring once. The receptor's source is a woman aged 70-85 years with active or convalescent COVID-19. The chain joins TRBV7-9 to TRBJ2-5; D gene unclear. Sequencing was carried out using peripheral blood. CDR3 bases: TGTGCCAGCAGCCCCCCTTTTGGAGCGACCCAGTACTTC. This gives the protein CASSPPFGATQYF.